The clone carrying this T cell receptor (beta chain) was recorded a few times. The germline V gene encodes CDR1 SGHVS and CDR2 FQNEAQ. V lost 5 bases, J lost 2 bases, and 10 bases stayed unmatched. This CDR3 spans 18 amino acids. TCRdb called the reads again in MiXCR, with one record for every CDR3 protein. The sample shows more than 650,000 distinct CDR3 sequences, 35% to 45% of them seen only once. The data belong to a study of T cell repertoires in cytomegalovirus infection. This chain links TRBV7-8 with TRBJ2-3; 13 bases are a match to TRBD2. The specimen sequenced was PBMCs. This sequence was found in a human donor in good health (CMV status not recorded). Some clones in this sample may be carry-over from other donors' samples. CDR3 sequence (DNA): TGTGCCAGCAGCCCATGGACGACTAGCGGGGGGTACACAGATACGCAGTATTTT. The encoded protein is CASSPWTTSGGYTDTQYF.